These 9 T cell receptor beta chains share one sample of origin, sequenced in a study of cytomegalovirus exposure and HLA in healthy donors. Generated by immunoSEQ multiplex PCR, the TCRdb table keeps only in-frame clones and is missing some. The table shows about 56,000 clones, with approximately 92% occurring only once. The sample consisted of PBMCs. These receptor sequences come from a woman between 18 and 30 years old in good health and CMV-seronegative.

The chain is built from TRBV19 and TRBJ2-5; TRBD2 matches 12 bases. This CDR3 is built from 14 residues. Germline trimming cut 6 bases from V and 1 base from J; bases unmatched to any gene: 0. Germline V gene lookup returns CDR1 LNHDA and CDR2 SQIVND (reference sequence). In DNA form, the CDR3 reads TGTGCCAGTAGGACTAGCGGGGGCCAAGAGACCCAGTACTTC. Amino acid sequence: CASRTSGGQETQYF. Full variable domain (remainder filled in from reference TRBV19 and TRBJ2-5): DGGITQSPKYLFRKEGQNVTLSCEQNLNHDAMYWYRQDPGQGLRLIYYSQIVNDFQKGDIAEGYSVSREKKESFPLTVTSAQKNPTAFYLCASRTSGGQETQYFGPGTRLLVL.

The chain links TRBV5-1 to TRBJ2-2; no definite D call. V lost 5 bases and J lost 0, with 8 bases in between. CDR3 length: 14 residues. Germline V CDR1 and CDR2: SGHRS, YFSETQ. The CDR3 DNA is TGCGCCAGCAGTCGTACAACGAACACCGGGGAGCTGTTTTTT. Translating it yields CASSRTTNTGELFF.

The V call is TRBV5-4, the J call TRBJ2-7, with D tentatively TRBD2 (5 bases). The length of the CDR3 is 14 residues. V was trimmed by 0 bases and J by 5 bases, leaving 12 bases between them. Per germline, CDR1 SGHNT and CDR2 YYREEE (reference sequence). CDR3 region: CASSLAAGLDEQYF. DNA of the CDR3: TGTGCCAGCAGCTTGGCCGCGGGTCTGGACGAGCAGTACTTC.

The J gene is TRBJ1-5, the V gene TRBV9; D uncertain. The CDR3 has 13 residues. Trimming took 4 bases from V and 7 from J, leaving 12 bases between them. Germline CDR1 reads SGDLS; CDR2 reads YYNGEE. The DNA of the CDR3 is TGTGCCAGCAGCCCGTCCCCAGGACAGCCCCAGCATTTT. Its protein product is CASSPSPGQPQHF.

This chain uses TRBV4-3 with TRBJ2-1, with 10 bases fitting TRBD2. The V and J ends lost 1 base and 7 bases, in that order; junction bases with no gene match: 13. The CDR3 consists of 18 residues. CDR1 and CDR2 (germline): LGHNA, YSLEER. In DNA, the CDR3 is TGCGCCAGCAGCCAAGGTTCCTGGGCTAGCGGGAGTGGGAATGAGCAGTTCTTC. The encoded protein is CASSQGSWASGSGNEQFF.

The chain joins TRBV27 to TRBJ1-1; D uncertain. The length of the CDR3 is 13 residues. From germline, CDR1 is MNHEY and CDR2 SMNVEV (reference sequence). The V end was cut by 4 bases, the J end by 4 bases, with 10 bases between. CDR3 sequence reads: CASSSTAGTEAFF. CDR3 DNA: TGTGCCAGCAGTTCTACAGCCGGCACTGAAGCTTTCTTT.

The chain joins TRBV19 to TRBJ1-5; TRBD1 agrees at 10 bases. Germline trimming cut 8 bases from V and 1 base from J; bases unmatched to any gene: 17. This CDR3 is built from 19 residues. The germline gives CDR1 LNHDA, CDR2 SQIVND (reference sequence). The CDR3 region has the DNA TGTGCCAGTGGAGCCCCTCCGGGACAGGGGTTGTACAGCAATCAGCCCCAGCATTTT. Amino acids: CASGAPPGQGLYSNQPQHF.

This sequence joins TRBV5-1 and TRBJ2-7, with TRBD1 identical over 9 bases. The CDR3 extends over 15 amino acids. Germline trimming cut 1 base from V and 5 bases from J; bases unmatched to any gene: 7. From germline, CDR1 is SGHRS and CDR2 YFSETQ. The CDR3 reads CASSLWGQGIDEQYF. The CDR3 bases are TGCGCCAGCAGCTTGTGGGGACAGGGTATCGACGAGCAGTACTTC.

The V call is TRBV4-1, the J call TRBJ1-2; 10 nucleotides line up with TRBD1. Germline values: CDR1 MGHRA, CDR2 YSYEKL. The CDR3 has 15 amino acids. V lost 2 bases, J lost 4 bases, and 4 bases stayed unmatched. The DNA of the CDR3 is TGCGCCAGCAGCCAACCGGGACAGGGGACCTATGGCTACACCTTC. Protein: CASSQPGQGTYGYTF.